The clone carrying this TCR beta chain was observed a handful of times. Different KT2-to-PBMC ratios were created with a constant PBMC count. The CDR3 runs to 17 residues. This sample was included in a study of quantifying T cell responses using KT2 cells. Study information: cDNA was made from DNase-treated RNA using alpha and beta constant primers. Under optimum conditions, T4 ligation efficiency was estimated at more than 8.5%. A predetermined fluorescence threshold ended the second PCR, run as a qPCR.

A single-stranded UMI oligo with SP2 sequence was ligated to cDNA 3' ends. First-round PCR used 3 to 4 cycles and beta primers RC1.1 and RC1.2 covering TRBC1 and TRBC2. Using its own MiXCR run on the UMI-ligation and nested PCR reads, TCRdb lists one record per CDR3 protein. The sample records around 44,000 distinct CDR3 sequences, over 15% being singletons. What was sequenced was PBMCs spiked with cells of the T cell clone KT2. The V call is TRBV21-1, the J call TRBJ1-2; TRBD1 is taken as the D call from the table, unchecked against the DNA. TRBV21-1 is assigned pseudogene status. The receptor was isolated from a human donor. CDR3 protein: CASSPGRNFNWLYGYTF. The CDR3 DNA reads TGTGCCAGCAGCCCGGGCCGAAATTTCAATTGGCTATATGGCTACACCTTC.